Listed below are T cell receptor beta chains from one sample, sequenced in a study of shared clonotypes between healthy human individuals. Assay: immunoSEQ multiplex PCR; the TCRdb copy retains only in-frame clones and omits some. The sample has roughly 96,000 clones, about 45% seen once. Sequenced input: PBMCs. Every receptor here comes from a woman aged 40-49 years in good health. Some clones in this sample may be carry-over from other donors' samples. The CDR3 runs from the conserved cysteine through the conserved F or W. D genes are given only for firm matches. Clone sizes are given selectively: once, few, many, or a class where the clone is expanded.

J gene,V gene,D gene,clone size,CDR3 DNA,CDR3 protein
TRBJ2-7,TRBV27,NA,NA,TGTGCCAGCCCCGGGACTTCTTCAGCCCCCTACGAGCAGTACTTC,CASPGTSSAPYEQYF
TRBJ2-7,TRBV7-9,NA,NA,TGTGCCAGCAGCTTAGCGCCAGACGGTCCCTACGAGCAGTACTTC,CASSLAPDGPYEQYF
TRBJ2-7,TRBV6-5,TRBD1,NA,TGTGCCAGCAGTTCCTTCGGACAGGGGGCCTACGAGCAGTACTTC,CASSSFGQGAYEQYF
TRBJ2-7,TRBV5-1,TRBD2,NA,TGCGCCAGCAGCTCCCTAGCGGGGGGGAGGAAGGAGCAGTACTTC,CASSSLAGGRKEQYF
TRBJ2-1,TRBV30,TRBD2,NA,TGTGCCTGGAGGGCAGCGGGAGAGTATGAGCAGTTCTTC,CAWRAAGEYEQFF
TRBJ2-1,TRBV6-5,NA,NA,TGTGCCAGCAGTGGGAGCGCGACTTCGAACAATGAGCAGTTCTTC,CASSGSATSNNEQFF
TRBJ2-7,TRBV7-9,TRBD2,NA,TGTGCCAGCAGCTGGACTAGCGGCGAGCAGTACTTC,CASSWTSGEQYF
TRBJ2-1,TRBV6-4,NA,many,TGTGCCAGCAGTGACGGAGACTCAGGGGGGAATGAGCAGTTCTTC,CASSDGDSGGNEQFF
TRBJ1-2,TRBV2,NA,NA,TGTGCCAGCAGTGAACTACAGACGATTAACTATGGCTACACCTTC,CASSELQTINYGYTF
TRBJ1-2,TRBV7-9,NA,NA,TGTGCCAGCAGCAAAGCAGGAGGGCCCCCCGATAGCTACACCTTC,CASSKAGGPPDSYTF
TRBJ1-2,TRBV19,TRBD1,NA,TGTGCCAGTAGTATAGTCCGGGACAGGACCTATGGCTACACCTTC,CASSIVRDRTYGYTF
TRBJ2-1,TRBV7-3,NA,NA,TGTGCCAGCAGCTTAATGTTGGGTGAGCAGTTCTTC,CASSLMLGEQFF
TRBJ2-6,TRBV5-8,TRBD1,once,TGTGCCAGCAGCCTCGGGACAGGGGAAAGTGGGGCCAACGTCCTGACTTTC,CASSLGTGESGANVLTF
TRBJ2-2,TRBV29-1,TRBD1,many,TGCAGCGTTAACAGGGGCGGCACCGGGGAGCTGTTTTTT,CSVNRGGTGELFF
TRBJ1-5,TRBV30,NA,few,TGTGCCTGGAGCCGTTATATTGGGGAAAGGGGTCAGCCCCAGCATTTT,CAWSRYIGERGQPQHF
TRBJ2-7,TRBV21-1,NA,NA,TGTGCCAGCAGCCGCAGGGGTTTCTCGTACTACGAGCAGTACTTC,CASSRRGFSYYEQYF
TRBJ2-7,TRBV4-1,NA,NA,TGCGCCAGCAGCCGATCAGAAACCTACGAGCAGTACTTC,CASSRSETYEQYF
TRBJ2-7,TRBV5-1,NA,NA,TGCGCCAGCAGCTTGGCCACGGACTCCTACGAGCAGTACTTC,CASSLATDSYEQYF
TRBJ2-7,TRBV5-5,NA,many,TGTGCCAGCAGAAGAGCGGATCTCTCCTACGAGCAGTACTTC,CASRRADLSYEQYF
TRBJ2-7,TRBV7-8,NA,NA,TGTGCCAGCAGCTTAGGGGGCGGCAGGGGAGGGGAGCAGTACTTC,CASSLGGGRGGEQYF
TRBJ2-2,TRBV30,NA,many,TGTGCCTCCCTGGGAGTAAATGCCGGGGAGCTGTTTTTT,CASLGVNAGELFF
TRBJ2-3,TRBV28,NA,many,TGTGCCAGCAGTTTACCGAATGGGGGGTGGGGCACAGATACGCAGTATTTT,CASSLPNGGWGTDTQYF
TRBJ2-7,TRBV28,NA,few,TGTGCCAGCAGTTTAGGGGTAGCGGCCTACGAGCAGTACTTC,CASSLGVAAYEQYF
TRBJ2-5,TRBV5-6,NA,few,TGTGCCAGCACCATGGCGGGGGCGTGGGAGACCCAGTACTTC,CASTMAGAWETQYF
TRBJ2-5,TRBV18,NA,few,TGTGCCAGCTCCCATATAAATAATAACCGGGACACCGCTCAGTACTTC,CASSHINNNRDTAQYF
TRBJ1-1,TRBV4-1,NA,NA,TGCGCCAGCAAGGGGAACACTGAAGCTTTCTTT,CASKGNTEAFF
TRBJ1-2,TRBV7-3,NA,NA,TGTGCCAGCAGCTTAGACGGAGATTATGGCTACACCTTC,CASSLDGDYGYTF